The entry below gives a single T cell receptor beta chain sequence along with its context. Germline CDR1 reads SGHVS; CDR2 reads FNYEAQ. The CDR3 sequence is 16 residues long. Germline trimming cut 5 bases from V and 6 bases from J; bases unmatched to any gene: 9. This record belongs to a study of blood T cell repertoires in COVID-19. Across the study: In each case, the material was cDNA or gDNA derived from T cells, B-cell-depleted T cells, or PBMCs.

Authors' methods: Reference gene primer amplification gave nucleated cell count estimates. The table came from immunoSEQ multiplex PCR; TCRdb's copy has only in-frame clones and leaves some out. From that table come the V and J calls and clone size; the DNA was used to work out D and trimming. The sample holds tens of thousands of clones, 91% seen once. This rearrangement joins TRBV7-6 to TRBJ2-2; 10 nucleotides match TRBD1. The receptor comes from a human donor in a cohort sampled during active COVID-19. Sequenced sample: peripheral blood. This CDR3 is CASSPKTGGGSGELFF. CDR3 DNA: TGTGCCAGCAGCCCAAAGACAGGGGGCGGGTCCGGGGAGCTGTTTTTT.